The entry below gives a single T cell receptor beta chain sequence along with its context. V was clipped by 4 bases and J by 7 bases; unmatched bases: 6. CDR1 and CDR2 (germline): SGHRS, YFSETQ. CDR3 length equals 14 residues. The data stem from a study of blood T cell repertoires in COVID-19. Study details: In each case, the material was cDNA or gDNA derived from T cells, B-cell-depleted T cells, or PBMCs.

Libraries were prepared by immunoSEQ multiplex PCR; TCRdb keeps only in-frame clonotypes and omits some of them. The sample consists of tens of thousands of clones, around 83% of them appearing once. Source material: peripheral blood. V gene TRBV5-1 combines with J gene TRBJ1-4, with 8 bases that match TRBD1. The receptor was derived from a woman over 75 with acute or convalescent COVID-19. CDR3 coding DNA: TGCGCCAGCAGCGACGACAGGGGCGCTGAAAAACTGTTTTTT. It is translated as CASSDDRGAEKLFF.